The rows below give T cell receptor beta chains drawn from one sample of a study of blood T cell repertoires in COVID-19. Assay used: immunoSEQ multiplex PCR; TCRdb lists only in-frame clones, some missing. The sample consists of tens of thousands of clones, 70% to 90% of them appearing once. The sample taken for sequencing was peripheral blood. These receptors were obtained from a woman of 80 years or more with COVID-19, enrolled during active disease. CDR3s leave out the opening cysteine and the closing phenylalanine or tryptophan. Not every row has a clone size; where given, it reads once, few, many or a size class.

V	length	size	J	CDR3
TRBV3-1/TRBV3-2	14	once	TRBJ2-5	ASSQVNTRVGGAQY
TRBV19	11	.	TRBJ2-7	ASSGRDSYEQY
TRBV7-9	13	.	TRBJ1-4	ASSFGSATNEKLF
TRBV5-6	13	.	TRBJ2-5	ASTNPGTEQETQY
TRBV28	11	.	TRBJ2-7	ASTRQIPGEQY
TRBV6-5	11	.	TRBJ1-5	ASTPGGIQPQH
TRBV2	12	.	TRBJ2-7	ASSGQGGVYEQY
TRBV5-1	13	.	TRBJ1-1	ASSPRGQGEAEAF
TRBV12-3/TRBV12-4	11	once	TRBJ2-1	ASSSRGDNEQF
TRBV10-3	12	.	TRBJ2-3	AISQRGGADTQY
TRBV7-9	16	.	TRBJ1-3	ASSPLDGLGVSGNTIY
TRBV6-5	13	once	TRBJ2-7	ASTTGTGITYEQY
TRBV6-1	11	.	TRBJ1-5	ASSEESDQPQH
TRBV5-1	13	.	TRBJ2-3	ASRLRDRHTDTQY
TRBV25-1	15	.	TRBJ2-5	ASSEFGGTSGAETQY
TRBV20-1	14	.	TRBJ2-1	SASIQRGGLYNEQF
TRBV24-1	10	.	TRBJ2-2	ATRGTTGELF
TRBV3-1/TRBV3-2	13	.	TRBJ1-5	ASSQDVGANQPQH
TRBV3-1/TRBV3-2	14	.	TRBJ1-2	ASSQGNRAQDYGYT
TRBV9	12	.	TRBJ2-1	ASSARQGWNEQF